These 5 T cell receptor beta chains share one sample of origin, sequenced in a study of OX40 agonist ivuxolimab in advanced cancers. Generated by immunoSEQ multiplex PCR, the TCRdb table keeps only in-frame clones and is missing some. The table lists tens of thousands of clones, around three quarters of them singletons, with around 21% in the top ten. The material sequenced was CD4+ or CD8+ T cells sorted from blood, taken in a trial of the OX40 agonist ivuxolimab. The receptor set was obtained from an adult with an advanced solid tumor such as melanoma, head and neck, liver or kidney cancer.

The rearrangement links TRBV5-4 to TRBJ2-2; TRBD1 matches at 7 bases. The CDR3 runs to 14 residues. Germline values: CDR1 SGHNT, CDR2 YYREEE (reference sequence). V shed 3 bases and J 4 bases; nucleotides not matched to a gene: 3. In DNA, the CDR3 is TGTGCCAGCAGCTCCGACAGGGCCACCGGGGAGCTGTTTTTT. It encodes CASSSDRATGELFF.

This clone was observed a few times. The V gene is TRBV9, the J gene TRBJ2-7; 7 bases align to TRBD1. The V gene's germline CDR1 is SGDLS and CDR2 YYNGEE. The CDR3 extends over 14 amino acids. J lost 4 bases, V lost 4 bases, and 8 bases had no gene match. The CDR3 bases are TGTGCCAGCAGCCACCCCGACAGGGAATACGAGCAGTACGTC. It translates to CASSHPDREYEQYV.

The chain employs TRBV14 and TRBJ1-2, with 7 bases lining up with TRBD1. Looked up from germline, CDR1 is SGHDN and CDR2 is FVKESK. The CDR3 runs 12 residues. V was pared by 4 bases and J by 6 bases, with 2 bases of the junction left unmatched. The CDR3 DNA is TGTGCCAGCAGCCCGGGACAGCATGGCTACACCTTC. Its protein is CASSPGQHGYTF. The whole variable domain, remainder taken from reference TRBV14 and TRBJ1-2, is EAGVTQFPSHSVIEKGQTVTLRCDPISGHDNLYWYRRVMGKEIKFLLHFVKESKQDESGMPNNRFLAERTGGTYSTLKVQPAELEDSGVYFCASSPGQHGYTFGSGTRLTVV.

The chain couples TRBV6-5 to TRBJ1-2; 9 bases map to TRBD1. The germline V gene has CDR1 MNHEY and CDR2 SVGAGI. The CDR3 length is 13 residues. Losses at the gene ends were 0 bases for V and 8 bases for J; bases not matched to a gene: 1. The CDR3 sequence is CASSYSTGGGYTF. Here the CDR3 DNA reads TGTGCCAGCAGTTACTCGACAGGGGGAGGCTACACCTTC.

The gene calls are TRBV6-5 and TRBJ2-5; tentatively, D is TRBD1 (5 bases). Germline lookup yields CDR1 MNHEY and CDR2 SVGAGI. The CDR3 extends over 13 amino acids. V was pared by 6 bases and J by 5 bases, with 13 bases between. The CDR3 spells CASRKRGPETQYF. CDR3 coding DNA: TGTGCCAGCAGGAAAAGGGGCCCGGAGACCCAGTACTTC.